This TCR beta chain comes out of a study of blood T cell repertoires in COVID-19. The CDR3 contains 15 residues. With V trimmed by 5 bases and J by 2 bases, 3 bases remained unmatched. Germline V gene lookup returns CDR1 SNHLY and CDR2 FYNNEI. Authors' processing steps: The authors estimated nucleated cell counts from reference gene primer amplification. Generated by immunoSEQ multiplex PCR, the TCRdb table keeps only in-frame clones and is missing some. The DNA gave D and trimming, while V, J and clone size come from that table. The sample lists 220,000 or so clones; 82% were seen once. The genes are TRBV2 and TRBJ2-3, with 11 nucleotides matching TRBD2. Sequenced input: PBMCs or T cells enriched from blood (not recorded which). The source is a woman aged 60-70 years who had recovered from COVID-19. The CDR3 DNA follows: TGTGCCAGCAGTTGGACTAGCGGGTTCACAGATACGCAGTATTTT. It is translated as CASSWTSGFTDTQYF. Supplemented by reference TRBV2 and TRBJ2-3, the full variable domain reads EPEVTQTPSHQVTQMGQEVILRCVPISNHLYFYWYRQILGQKVEFLVSFYNNEISEKSEIFDDQFSVERPDGSNFTLKIRSTKLEDSAMYFCASSWTSGFTDTQYFGPGTRLTVL.